Below are 13 T cell receptor beta chains sequenced from a single sample in a study of PD-L1 blockade in urothelial cancer. Only in-frame clones appear in the TCRdb table, and some are missing; sequencing was by immunoSEQ multiplex PCR. The sample has 50,000 or so clones, nearly 85% seen once. The material was PBMCs, obtained around atezolizumab (anti-PD-L1) treatment. The receptors come from a man in his forties with urothelial cancer.

The V gene is TRBV6-4, the J gene TRBJ2-2; D remains unclear. The ends were cut back, 8 bases at V and 2 bases at J, with 12 bases in the middle. The CDR3 totals 14 residues. CDR1 is MRHNA and CDR2 is SNTAGT in the germline V gene. CDR3 amino acids: CASRGFLNTGELFF. DNA of the CDR3: TGTGCCAGCCGCGGCTTTCTCAACACCGGGGAGCTGTTTTTT.

This chain links TRBV4-2 with TRBJ1-1; 9 nucleotides align to TRBD1. With 1 base clipped from V and 4 bases from J, the junction kept 7 bases outside the gene matches. The CDR3 has 16 amino acids. CDR1 and CDR2 (germline): LGHNA, YNFKEQ. The CDR3 DNA reads TGTGCCAGCAGCCAAGTCCGGGACAGGGTGGCCACTGAAGCTTTCTTT. Amino acid sequence: CASSQVRDRVATEAFF.

This clone was seen a handful of times. The rearrangement uses TRBV29-1 and TRBJ1-1, with unresolved D. The CDR3 spans 13 residues. Germline V gene data show CDR1 as SQVTM and CDR2 as ANQGSEA. V lost 8 bases, J lost 2 bases, and 15 bases lay in between. CDR3 DNA sequence: TGCAGCTTCTTGTCAAGAGAAAACACTGAAGCTTTCTTT. This encodes CSFLSRENTEAFF.

This clone was seen a single time. CDR3 sequence reads: CASSGSFGASNQPQHF. In DNA form, the CDR3 reads TGTGCCAGCAGTGGGTCTTTTGGGGCTAGCAATCAGCCCCAGCATTTT. The V call is TRBV6-1, the J call TRBJ1-5; perhaps TRBD1 as D (5 bases). The V gene's germline CDR1 is MNHNS and CDR2 SASEGT. This CDR3 comprises 16 residues. Trimming pared 4 bases from V and 0 bases from J, leaving 13 bases between.

V and J are TRBV5-1 and TRBJ1-4; 9 positions match TRBD1. CDR3 length: 19 amino acids. V lost 0 bases to trimming and J lost 8 bases; unmatched junction nucleotides: 17. The germline V gene has CDR1 SGHRS and CDR2 YFSETQ. The CDR3 nucleotides are TGCGCCAGCAGCTTGGCCGGGACAGGGCGAAACTATGAAAAGGAAAAACTGTTTTTT. This encodes CASSLAGTGRNYEKEKLFF.

This chain uses TRBV5-1 with TRBJ2-4; 7 nucleotides agree with TRBD1. The CDR3 is 15 residues long. Germline CDR1 SGHRS, CDR2 YFSETQ. V lost 4 bases and J lost 6; bases outside the gene matches: 10. CDR3 DNA: TGCGCCAGCAGCCTTACCCAGGGGGTTACAAACATTCAGTACTTC. This gives the protein CASSLTQGVTNIQYF.

The chain has TRBV19 and TRBJ1-3; D possibly corresponds to TRBD1 (6 bases). The V and J ends lost 5 bases and 4 bases respectively, with 9 bases between them. CDR1 is LNHDA, CDR2 SQIVND, per germline (reference sequence). The CDR3 has 13 residues. In nucleotides, the CDR3 is TGTGCCAGTAGTCAACAGGGAGGAAACACCATATATTTT. Translation: CASSQQGGNTIYF.

The chain combines TRBV4-2 with TRBJ2-2, with D possibly being TRBD2 (6 bases). The germline V gene encodes CDR1 LGHNA and CDR2 YNFKEQ. The CDR3 loop spans 16 amino acids. The V end lost 0 bases, the J end lost 6 bases, and 14 bases lay between the germline ends. CDR3 bases: TGTGCCAGCAGCCAAGACTTGGCTAGCGACGCCGGGGAGCTGTTTTTT. Amino acids: CASSQDLASDAGELFF.

CDR3 amino acids: CASSYNTNEQFF. CDR3 DNA sequence: TGTGCCAGCAGTTATAACACCAATGAGCAGTTCTTC. V gene TRBV6-5 combines with J gene TRBJ2-1; D not resolved. Deletions cut 3 bases from V and 6 bases from J, with 6 bases between. Germline V gene lookup returns CDR1 MNHEY and CDR2 SVGAGI. The length of the CDR3 is 12 residues.

This clone was counted once. The rearrangement uses TRBV5-1 and TRBJ2-7; 8 positions agree with TRBD1. This CDR3 contains 15 residues. Unmatched junction bases numbered 4, after V lost 0 bases and J lost 2 bases. CDR1 SGHRS and CDR2 YFSETQ come from the germline V gene. The CDR3 sequence is CASSLGTGRTYEQYF. In DNA, the CDR3 is TGCGCCAGCAGCTTGGGGACAGGGAGAACCTACGAGCAGTACTTC. Looking up the rest from reference TRBV5-1 and TRBJ2-7 gives the full variable domain: KAGVTQTPRYLIKTRGQQVTLSCSPISGHRSVSWYQQTPGQGLQFLFEYFSETQRNKGNFPGRFSGRQFSNSRSEMNVSTLELGDSALYLCASSLGTGRTYEQYFGPGTRLTVT.

The V gene is TRBV19, the J gene TRBJ2-5; tentative D call: TRBD2 (5 bases). The V end lost 1 base, the J end lost 2 bases, and 8 bases lay between the germline ends. The CDR3 totals 14 residues. CDR1 LNHDA and CDR2 SQIVND come from the germline V gene (reference sequence). CDR3 sequence (DNA): TGTGCCAGTAGTATAGGGTGGGAGCAAGAGACCCAGTACTTC. Translated, it gives CASSIGWEQETQYF.

CDR3 nucleotides: TGCGCCAGCAGCCAAACTTCGATCGTCGGGACAGGGGGTAATCAGCCCCAGCATTTT. Its translation: CASSQTSIVGTGGNQPQHF. This chain connects TRBV4-1 to TRBJ1-5; 11 bases agree with TRBD1. The V and J ends lost 2 bases and 4 bases, in that order; junction bases with no gene match: 13. This CDR3 has 19 amino acids. The germline V gene has CDR1 MGHRA and CDR2 YSYEKL.

This clone was detected only a few times. This chain uses TRBV7-9 with TRBJ1-2, with 8 bases aligning to TRBD1. V shed 5 bases, J shed 4 bases, and the junction held 0 bases outside the gene matches. Germline CDR1 is SEHNR and CDR2 is FQNEAQ (reference sequence). The CDR3 extends over 12 amino acids. The CDR3: CASSTGGYGYTF. DNA of the CDR3: TGTGCCAGCAGCACAGGGGGCTATGGCTACACCTTC.